This T cell receptor (beta chain) was obtained from a study of T-cell reconstitution after alpha-beta-depleted transplantation in children. Overall study findings and caveats: T-cell counts and diversity were attributed mostly to newly produced T cells one year after transplant.

This clonotype was seen only a few times. Its antigen remains unknown. V lost 5 bases, J lost 3 bases, and 3 bases stayed unmatched. CDR3 length: 16 residues. Per germline, CDR1 MNHNS and CDR2 SASEGT. Unique molecular identifiers were incorporated during preparation of the TCRbeta library. TCRdb re-analysed the PCR reads in MiXCR, keeping a single row per CDR3 protein. The sample lists hundreds of thousands of distinct CDR3 sequences, under 20% occurring once. The receptor comes from a boy under two years old who had a stem cell transplant for Wiskott-Aldrich syndrome, so the T cells may come from the graft donor. Specimen: PBMCs, mostly from graft donor cells, collected 360 days after TCRalphabeta/CD19-depleted stem cell transplant. This chain connects TRBV6-1 to TRBJ2-1; 14 positions match TRBD2. CDR3 coding DNA: TGTGCCAGCAGTAGGGGACTAGCGGGGGACTACAATGAGCAGTTCTTC. Translated: CASSRGLAGDYNEQFF.